The 28 T cell receptor beta chains below all came from one sample that was sequenced in a study of vaccination effects on CD4 cells after COVID-19. ViraFEST expansion of antigen-specific CD4+ T cells with viral peptide pools preceded sequencing. Cultured cells yielded isolated CD4+ T cells after around 9 days. Nucleocapsid antibodies were negative in the vaccine recipients, who had never had SARS-CoV-2 infection. Method: immunoSEQ multiplex PCR; TCRdb's copy keeps in-frame clones and lacks some. Of 60,000 to 65,000 clones in the sample, about 79% were seen once. Antigens for these TCRs are unknown. Sequences were derived from CD4+ T cells from PBMCs cultured with HCoV-OC43 spike peptides, sampled before COVID-19 vaccination. Subset noted: HCoV-OC43 spike overlapping peptide pool stimulation. Every receptor here comes from a human donor who received a COVID-19 vaccine.

This clone was detected once. This rearrangement joins TRBV10-1 to TRBJ2-7; D perhaps matches TRBD2 (5 bases). Trimming removed 5 bases at V and 0 bases at J, with 11 bases between. The CDR3 is 14 amino acids. The germline V gene encodes CDR1 WNHNN and CDR2 SYGVQD (reference sequence). CDR3 DNA: TGCGCCAGCAGTCGGGGTTTTAACTCCTACGAGCAGTACGTC. Residues: CASSRGFNSYEQYV.

This chain's CDR3 is CASSFAGANTGELFF. The CDR3 bases are TGTGCCAGCAGTTTTGCAGGGGCGAACACCGGGGAGCTGTTTTTT. The chain is built from TRBV27 and TRBJ2-2; possible D gene TRBD1, 6 bases. Germline loops: CDR1 MNHEY, CDR2 SMNVEV (reference sequence). There are 15 residues in the CDR3. V lost 3 bases and J lost 0, with 8 bases in between.

This clone was detected only once. The gene calls are TRBV28 and TRBJ1-6; D perhaps matches TRBD1 (6 bases). The ends were cut back, 6 bases at V and 0 bases at J, with 18 bases in the middle. The CDR3 loop spans 18 amino acids. From germline, CDR1 is MDHEN and CDR2 SYDVKM. CDR3 coding DNA: TGTGCCAGCAGGCACGGGACAACTCCAAGCTCCTATAATTCACCCCTCCACTTT. Its translation is CASRHGTTPSSYNSPLHF.

This chain links TRBV7-9 with TRBJ2-2; TRBD2 aligns across 9 bases. CDR3 length: 15 amino acids. Germline-derived CDR1 and CDR2 are SEHNR and FQNEAQ (reference sequence). Trimming at V came to 4 bases and at J to 4 bases, leaving 4 bases not matched to a gene. CDR3 sequence reads: CASSSAGGITGELFF. In DNA, the CDR3 is TGTGCCAGCAGCTCCGCGGGGGGGATCACCGGGGAGCTGTTTTTT.

The chain uses TRBV7-2 and TRBJ2-2, with D hard to call. V was shortened by 4 bases and J by 7 bases, with 7 bases between the two germline ends. CDR1 and CDR2 from the germline V gene are SGHTA and FQGNSA. The CDR3 consists of 12 residues. The CDR3 sequence: CASSWFSGELFF. CDR3 DNA: TGTGCCAGCAGCTGGTTTAGCGGGGAGCTGTTTTTT. Filled out from reference TRBV7-2 and TRBJ2-2, the complete variable domain reads GAGVSQSPSNKVTEKGKDVELRCDPISGHTALYWYRQSLGQGLEFLIYFQGNSAPDKSGLPSDRFSAERTGGSVSTLTIQRTQQEDSAVYLCASSWFSGELFFGEGSRLTVL.

The V call is TRBV5-1, the J call TRBJ2-1; no definite D call. Deletions cut 4 bases from V and 5 bases from J, with 13 bases between. Germline V lookup: CDR1 SGHRS, CDR2 YFSETQ. This CDR3 comprises 14 residues. This CDR3 reads CASSPLSPHNEQFF. The CDR3, as DNA: TGCGCCAGCAGCCCATTGAGTCCCCACAATGAGCAGTTCTTC. The full variable domain, rest sourced from reference TRBV5-1 and TRBJ2-1, is KAGVTQTPRYLIKTRGQQVTLSCSPISGHRSVSWYQQTPGQGLQFLFEYFSETQRNKGNFPGRFSGRQFSNSRSEMNVSTLELGDSALYLCASSPLSPHNEQFFGPGTRLTVL.

The chain couples TRBV9 to TRBJ2-2; D may be TRBD1 or TRBD2 (5 bases each). CDR3 size: 13 residues. Per germline, CDR1 SGDLS and CDR2 YYNGEE. With 3 bases removed from V and 7 bases from J, the gap between germline ends came to 10 bases. The DNA of the CDR3 is TGTGCCAGCAGCGAAGGGACCAACGGGGAGCTGTTTTTT. Protein: CASSEGTNGELFF.

The V gene is TRBV19, the J gene TRBJ1-5, with unresolved D. Germline assignment: CDR1 LNHDA and CDR2 SQIVND (reference sequence). The V and J ends lost 3 bases and 4 bases respectively, with 10 bases between them. The CDR3 totals 14 residues. The CDR3 loop is CASSMVAGNQPQHF. The CDR3 nucleotides are TGTGCCAGTAGTATGGTGGCGGGGAATCAGCCCCAGCATTTT. The complete variable domain, with remaining parts taken from reference TRBV19 and TRBJ1-5, reads DGGITQSPKYLFRKEGQNVTLSCEQNLNHDAMYWYRQDPGQGLRLIYYSQIVNDFQKGDIAEGYSVSREKKESFPLTVTSAQKNPTAFYLCASSMVAGNQPQHFGDGTRLSIL.

The chain joins TRBV2 to TRBJ2-7, with 8 bases identical to TRBD1. CDR1 is SNHLY and CDR2 is FYNNEI in the germline V gene. The V segment lost 3 bases and the J segment 0 bases; nucleotides outside the gene matches: 1. The CDR3 runs to 14 residues. CDR3 coding DNA: TGTGCCAGCAGTGAGGGACAGGACTCCTACGAGCAGTACGTC. Translating it yields CASSEGQDSYEQYV.

Only a few counts were recorded for this clone. This chain connects TRBV11-3 to TRBJ1-5; the D gene is possibly TRBD1 (5 bases). V dropped 1 base and J dropped 2 bases, with 9 bases sitting between them. Germline V gene data show CDR1 as SGHNT and CDR2 as YENEEA. This CDR3 has 15 amino acids. CDR3 DNA sequence: TGTGCCAGCAGCTTAGTGGGGGTGGGCAATCAGCCCCAGCATTTT. This translates into CASSLVGVGNQPQHF.

CDR3 sequence reads: CASSLRTDTDTQYF. In DNA, the CDR3 is TGCGCCAGCAGCTTAAGGACAGATACAGATACGCAGTATTTT. This chain connects TRBV5-1 to TRBJ2-3; possibly TRBD1 for D (6 bases). The germline CDR1 and CDR2 sequences are SGHRS and YFSETQ. The CDR3 sequence is 14 residues long. V gave up 2 bases and J gave up 3 bases, with 10 bases separating them.

The chain employs TRBV5-1 and TRBJ1-4; D ambiguous. The CDR3 length is 16 residues. Germline V gene lookup returns CDR1 SGHRS and CDR2 YFSETQ. V gave up 5 bases and J gave up 0 bases, with 14 bases separating them. The CDR3 nucleotides are TGCGCCAGCAGTTATCTCAGCCCATCAACTAATGAAAAACTGTTTTTT. It specifies CASSYLSPSTNEKLFF. Based on the CDR3 plus reference TRBV5-1 and TRBJ1-4, the full variable domain is KAGVTQTPRYLIKTRGQQVTLSCSPISGHRSVSWYQQTPGQGLQFLFEYFSETQRNKGNFPGRFSGRQFSNSRSEMNVSTLELGDSALYLCASSYLSPSTNEKLFFGSGTQLSVL.

This chain links TRBV6-1 with TRBJ2-3, with D perhaps assigned TRBD1 or TRBD2 (6 bases each). V was trimmed by 2 bases and J by 4 bases, leaving 16 bases between them. The CDR3 is 16 residues long. CDR1 is MNHNS and CDR2 is SASEGT in the germline V gene. The CDR3 loop reads CASSENLGGYPDTQYF. The CDR3 nucleotides read TGTGCCAGCAGTGAAAATCTAGGGGGGTACCCAGATACGCAGTATTTT.

The genes are TRBV9 and TRBJ1-2; unclear D gene. V was cut by 0 bases and J by 4 bases, with 13 bases left in between. Germline lookup yields CDR1 SGDLS and CDR2 YYNGEE. The CDR3 consists of 15 residues. The CDR3: CASSVGGSPSYGYTF. The CDR3 DNA sequence: TGTGCCAGCAGCGTAGGAGGCAGTCCGAGCTATGGCTACACCTTC. The full variable domain, rest sourced from reference TRBV9 and TRBJ1-2, is DSGVTQTPKHLITATGQRVTLRCSPRSGDLSVYWYQQSLDQGLQFLIQYYNGEERAKGNILERFSAQQFPDLHSELNLSSLELGDSALYFCASSVGGSPSYGYTFGSGTRLTVV.

The rearrangement uses TRBV7-2 and TRBJ2-1, with TRBD2 identical over 11 bases. V lost 4 bases and J lost 0; bases outside the gene matches: 5. The CDR3 contains 17 residues. The germline V gene has CDR1 SGHTA and CDR2 FQGNSA. CDR3 in DNA: TGTGCCAGCAGCTCCCCGGGACTAGCGGCCTCCTACAATGAGCAGTTCTTC. Residues: CASSSPGLAASYNEQFF.

This clone was detected only a few times. CDR3 DNA: TGTGCCAGCAGCTTGGAAACGAACACTGAAGCTTTCTTT. Its translation is CASSLETNTEAFF. The V and J genes are TRBV7-9 and TRBJ1-1; D gene unclear. Germline CDR1 SEHNR, CDR2 FQNEAQ (reference sequence). V dropped 3 bases and J dropped 1 base, with 6 bases sitting between them. The CDR3 sequence is 13 residues long.

The gene calls are TRBV5-1 and TRBJ2-3, with D unresolved. The CDR3 length is 17 residues. V was pared by 4 bases and J by 4 bases, with 22 bases between. Germline V gives CDR1 SGHRS, CDR2 YFSETQ. CDR3 loop: CASSVAKVGVSADTQYF. The CDR3 nucleotides are TGCGCCAGCAGCGTGGCAAAGGTGGGCGTTAGTGCAGATACGCAGTATTTT.

This clone has a handful of counts. The J gene is TRBJ1-5, the V gene TRBV5-4; no firm D call. The CDR3 is 18 amino acids. Germline lookup yields CDR1 SGHNT and CDR2 YYREEE (reference sequence). V lost 6 bases, J lost 3 bases, and 25 bases lay in between. The DNA of the CDR3 is TGTGCCAGCACAAGAGGTGGAACGGGGTACGGGAACAATCAGCCCCAGCATTTT. Translating gives CASTRGGTGYGNNQPQHF.

This clone was seen a single time. This rearrangement joins TRBV5-1 to TRBJ2-2; D is possibly TRBD1 (6 bases). Germline CDR1 SGHRS, CDR2 YFSETQ. Between the trimmed V and J ends, which lost 7 bases and 1 base, there was a span of 14 bases. The CDR3 spans 15 residues. CDR3 DNA: TGCGCCAGCGGAAAGGGACAACAGAACACCGGGGAGCTGTTTTTT. It yields the protein CASGKGQQNTGELFF.

The V and J genes are TRBV5-1 and TRBJ1-2, with 7 bases that match TRBD1. This CDR3 region has 16 residues. The V and J ends lost 0 bases and 5 bases, in that order; junction bases with no gene match: 10. Germline CDR1 reads SGHRS; CDR2 reads YFSETQ. The CDR3 DNA sequence: TGCGCCAGCAGCTTGGGGGCCCCGGCAGGGGGGTATGGCTACACCTTC. As protein: CASSLGAPAGGYGYTF. Full variable domain (remainder filled in from reference TRBV5-1 and TRBJ1-2): KAGVTQTPRYLIKTRGQQVTLSCSPISGHRSVSWYQQTPGQGLQFLFEYFSETQRNKGNFPGRFSGRQFSNSRSEMNVSTLELGDSALYLCASSLGAPAGGYGYTFGSGTRLTVV.

The chain has TRBV6-5 and TRBJ1-6, with 7 bases matching TRBD1. Trimming removed 6 bases from V and 14 bases from J; junction bases left unmatched: 16. The CDR3 has 15 residues. The germline CDR1 and CDR2 sequences are MNHEY and SVGAGI. CDR3: CASRRTRDPTGALHF. The CDR3 nucleotides are TGTGCCAGCAGACGCACGAGGGATCCTACAGGGGCCCTCCACTTT.

V gene TRBV6-5 combines with J gene TRBJ1-6; D not certain. The V gene's germline CDR1 is MNHEY and CDR2 SVGAGI. Trimming cost V 0 bases and J 1 base, with 4 bases left between them. The CDR3 is made up of 15 amino acids. The CDR3 sequence is CASSYSRSYNSPLHF. The CDR3 DNA follows: TGTGCCAGCAGTTACTCCAGGTCCTATAATTCACCCCTCCACTTT.

A single count supports this clone. The chain joins TRBV18 to TRBJ1-1; 10 bases match TRBD1. This CDR3 contains 14 residues. Germline values: CDR1 KGHSH, CDR2 LQKENI. Trimming took 2 bases from V and 5 from J; bases not matched to a gene: 2. The CDR3 DNA reads as TGTGCCAGCTCACCAGACAGGGGGCTTACTGAAGCTTTCTTT. This codes for CASSPDRGLTEAFF.

CDR3 nucleotides: TGTGCCAGCAGCTTAGGCGGGGTCTATAATTCACCCCTCCACTTT. Amino acids: CASSLGGVYNSPLHF. The chain is built from TRBV13 and TRBJ1-6, with D unresolved. CDR3 length equals 15 residues. CDR1 and CDR2 (germline): PRHDT, FYEKMQ (reference sequence). V gave up 0 bases and J gave up 3 bases, with 6 bases separating them.

On this clone: Distinct nucleotide sequences in the sample also encode this CDR3. The CDR3 region is CASSRDSGETQYF. CDR3 bases: TGTGCCAGCAGCCGGGACAGCGGGGAGACCCAGTACTTC. The chain is built from TRBV5-4 and TRBJ2-5, with D possibly matching TRBD1 (7 bases). The CDR3 runs 13 residues. The germline V and J ends were trimmed by 4 bases and 5 bases, with 12 bases remaining between them. Germline V gene lookup returns CDR1 SGHNT and CDR2 YYREEE (reference sequence).

This chain connects TRBV30 to TRBJ2-3, with D unclear. The CDR3 contains 12 residues. Germline V gives CDR1 GTSNPN, CDR2 SVGIG (reference sequence). The germline V and J ends were trimmed by 0 bases and 6 bases, with 7 bases remaining between them. CDR3 amino acids: CAWSVVLDTQYF. The CDR3 nucleotides read TGTGCCTGGAGTGTAGTTTTGGATACGCAGTATTTT.

This clone was seen a single time. Compared with germline, one end of the junction differs, possibly owing to a read error. DNA of the CDR3: TGTGCCAGCAGCTTAAGGGACAGAGGCAAGCAGCCCCAGCATTTT. This encodes CASSLRDRGKQPQHF. The chain uses TRBV7-3 and TRBJ1-5; 7 bases are a match to TRBD1. CDR1 and CDR2 from the germline V gene are SGHTA and FQGTGA. This CDR3 region has 15 residues. The entire variable domain, with the rest obtained from reference TRBV7-3 and TRBJ1-5, is as follows: GAGVSQTPSNKVTEKGKYVELRCDPISGHTALYWYRQSLGQGPEFLIYFQGTGAADDSGLPNDRFFAVRPEGSVSTLKIQRTERGDSAVYLCASSLRDRGKQPQHFGDGTRLSIL.

The rearrangement uses TRBV24-1 and TRBJ2-5, with D possibly being TRBD2 (6 bases). This CDR3 has 13 amino acids. V was trimmed by 9 bases and J by 3 bases, leaving 13 bases between them. Germline lookup yields CDR1 KGHDR and CDR2 SFDVKD. The CDR3 sequence: CATGGAGKETQYF. CDR3 DNA: TGTGCCACCGGAGGGGCAGGGAAAGAGACCCAGTACTTC.